This T cell receptor beta chain emerged from a study of T cell responses to AZD1222 COVID-19 vaccine. On the study more broadly: Second-dose intervals of approximately 4 or approximately 12 weeks were pooled.

Sequencing was performed with immunoSEQ multiplex PCR; in TCRdb, only in-frame clones are kept and a portion is missing. The data contain fewer than 120,000 clones, roughly 87% of them singletons. This CDR3 comprises 14 residues. V shed 2 bases and J shed 11 bases, with 15 bases lying between them. Germline V gene sequence: CDR1 WNHNN, CDR2 SYGVQD (reference sequence). Material: peripheral blood, obtained on day 0 of AZD1222 vaccination. The clonotype comes from an adult in good health. The rearrangement joins TRBV10-1 to TRBJ1-4, with unresolved D. For the CDR3, the DNA is TGCGCCAGCAGTGAGCAGAGCACCCTTGGGAAACTGTTTTTT. Encoded protein: CASSEQSTLGKLFF.